This T cell receptor (beta chain) is drawn from a study of T cell clonality in common variable immunodeficiency. Sequenced by immunoSEQ multiplex PCR; TCRdb stores in-frame clones only, minus some. In total the sample includes fewer than 75,000 clones, none of them seen once. This clone was counted many times. Sample: peripheral blood mononuclear cells. The origin of this receptor is a person aged 18 to 69 in good health.

This CDR3 is CASSPASGPISYEQYF. CDR3 DNA (partial): TGCGCCAGCAGCCCTGCTAGCGGACCCATCTCCTACGAG. This chain joins TRBV5-1 and TRBJ2-7; 7 bases map to TRBD2. The read finishes 3 residues shy of the CDR3 end, and the germline J gene is used to complete it. Trimming removed 4 bases from V and 0 bases from J; junction bases left unmatched: 10. The CDR3 is 16 amino acids. Per germline, CDR1 SGHRS and CDR2 YFSETQ.